This T cell receptor (beta chain) stems from a study of blood T cell repertoires in COVID-19. Overall study: Sources were T cells, B-cell-depleted T cells, or PBMCs; the material itself was cDNA or gDNA.

Data came from immunoSEQ multiplex PCR; TCRdb stores just in-frame clones and leaves some out. The sample gives about 260,000 clones, 75% to 90% of which show up once; 0.85% to 0.9% is in the top ten. V was shortened by 8 bases and J by 1 base, with 9 bases between the two germline ends. This CDR3 has 13 residues. Germline lookup yields CDR1 ENHRY and CDR2 SYGVKD. Sequenced sample: PBMCs or T cells enriched from blood (not recorded which). This chain connects TRBV10-3 to TRBJ1-5; maybe TRBD1 (6 bases). This TCR derives from a man between 50 and 59 years old who had been exposed to COVID-19. CDR3 region: CAIRGGSNQPQHF. CDR3 DNA: TGTGCCATCCGGGGGGGCAGCAATCAGCCCCAGCATTTT.